The present T cell receptor beta chain was sequenced within a study of blood T cell repertoires in COVID-19. Study background: PBMCs, B-cell-depleted T cells, or T cells provided the cDNA or gDNA that made up the material.

V lost 6 bases and J lost 1; bases outside the gene matches: 7. Germline values: CDR1 MNHEY, CDR2 SVGAGI. The CDR3 spans 15 residues. Sequencing used immunoSEQ multiplex PCR; TCRdb keeps in-frame clones, though not all of them. The sample shows some 83,000 clones, roughly four fifths of them seen only once. The source of this sequence is a human donor in a cohort sampled during active COVID-19. The V gene is TRBV6-5, the J gene TRBJ2-3; 7 bases align to TRBD2. Input material: peripheral blood. The CDR3 sequence is CASRVFAGGTDTQYF. The CDR3 DNA follows: TGTGCCAGCAGAGTCTTTGCGGGGGGCACAGATACGCAGTATTTT.